This T cell receptor beta chain was retrieved from a study of blood T cells in healthy people across ages (dated by TCRdb to 2014 to 2015). Regarding the study in general: Template switching captured roughly one uniquely barcoded TCR beta cDNA molecule per two T cells in model experiments. Age-related changes in TCR beta repertoire diversity were measured in the study by deep sequencing normalized with unique cDNA molecular identifiers. The donors were split into four age groups: young (average 16 years), middle-aged (around 40), aged (more than 55) and long-lived (about 74). To avoid experimental bias, donors of different ages were randomly spread across the sequencing lanes. Using the same blood draw, the study looked at two additional independent replicas of 1 million unique cDNA reads for two donors, one aged 18 to 30 and the other aged 80 or older.

On the study overall, not on this receptor specifically: Compared with the aged group, more naive CD4+ T cells, fewer expanded clones and increased TCR diversity were shown by the long-lived group, suggesting age selection. Because profiling used bulk unsorted PBMCs, naive and antigen-experienced compartments could not be compared conclusively. Observed TCR beta diversity correlated strongly with the percentage of naive T cells measured by flow cytometry. The CMV infection status of donors was not known, potentially confounding age-related changes in expanded clonotypes. Estimates of total diversity based on one million sequenced T cells were regarded as lower bounds and as underestimates. As age increased, observed TCR beta diversity per million T cells dropped in a roughly linear way, and a significant reduction was already evident by age about 36.

Library preparation employed 5' RACE. The listed sequencing device is Illumina HiSeq 2500. A second PCR of about 6 to 11 cycles was performed with a sample-barcoded 5' primer and a J-beta primer mix. A template-switch 5' adaptor carrying 12 random nucleotides introduced a unique molecular identifier onto each TCR beta cDNA molecule. Each sample yielded at least 2.5 million CDR3-containing paired-end reads. First-strand cDNA synthesis was performed from all RNA using the Mint cDNA synthesis kit, with priming by a TRBC-specific oligonucleotide. All cDNA was treated with uracil-DNA glycosylase and then went through a first 18-cycle PCR with the universal primers M1SS and BC2_uni_R. On the authors' methods: Each sample was normalized by randomly selecting 1 million high-quality reads, each carrying a distinct molecular identifier. Reads with shared molecular identifiers were discarded instead of being binned into consensus sequences. CDR3 identification, clonotype clustering and error correction used MiTCR with a Q25 quality threshold and the strictest error-elimination algorithm. A nonparametric unseen species model with Euler transformation was used to estimate a lower bound on total TCR beta diversity. TCRdb applied fastp at Q25 and MiXCR to the public reads, then kept only in-frame beta chains. Each CDR3 protein appears once, grouped with its most common genes and DNA. None of the V and J calls come from the authors' own analysis; TCRdb made them. The sample profile shows roughly 410,000 distinct CDR3 sequences; approximately 47% of them were found once. Together, the top ten hold around 50% of the sample.

About this clonotype: The clone's antigen remains unknown. No much larger clone is present one base from it, and per-base qualities are unavailable.

In the germline V gene (reference sequence), CDR1 corresponds to SGHAT and CDR2 to FQDESV. There are 14 amino acids in the CDR3, from cysteine to phenylalanine inclusive. Here the CDR3 DNA is all that survives: 42 bases in frame from base 1. The V end loses 3 bases and the J end loses 4 bases, and a stretch of 9 bases separates them. Donors were under 40 systemically healthy Caucasian individuals from Russia aged roughly 6 to 90 years. Each donor gave 8.5 to 10 milliliters of peripheral blood, collected into EDTA-treated Vacutainer tubes. PBMCs were isolated by Ficoll-Paque density-gradient centrifugation, with at least 6 million obtained per sample. Trizol reagent was used to extract total RNA from PBMCs, with at least 5.5 micrograms per sample. For every donor, flow cytometry on a PBMC aliquot measured the percentage of naive CD45RAhigh/CD27high T cells.

The receptor's source is a man aged 60 to 75 in good health. Material for sequencing was blood. The sequence links TRBV11-1 to TRBJ2-2, with the D gene not clear enough to name. The CDR3 corresponds to CASSFSQSTGELFF. DNA sequence: TGTGCCAGCAGCTTTTCCCAGAGCACCGGGGAGCTGTTTTTT.